This TCR beta chain was sequenced in a study of identical twins. Regarding the study as a whole: Models underpredicted monozygotic twin sharing of out-of-frame TCR alpha. Within beta out-of-frame sequences, the excess sharing observed between twins was weaker.

Healthy Caucasians provided all donations. V lost 6 bases and J lost 6; bases outside the gene matches: 7. The CDR3 extends over 14 amino acids. Germline lookup yields CDR1 DFQATT and CDR2 SNEGSKA (reference sequence). Template switching added a universal primer site, and cDNA bore unique molecular identifiers. In TCRdb, the 5' RACE reads were re-called with MiXCR into one record per CDR3 protein. This table has about 550,000 distinct CDR3 sequences, around 24% appearing once. Regarding this clonotype: The target antigen is unknown.

Another study also made use of these data, one on yellow fever vaccine responses in identical twins.

This sequence originates from a young woman in good health. V gene TRBV20-1 combines with J gene TRBJ2-3, with 12 bases lining up with TRBD1. Sequencing was carried out using CD4+ T cells sorted from blood. The CDR3 DNA is TGCAGTGCGACCGGGACAGGGGGCATCGATACGCAGTATTTT. This gives the protein CSATGTGGIDTQYF.